This T cell receptor beta chain was sequenced during a study of cytomegalovirus exposure and HLA in healthy donors. Study-level background: Some 80 million unique TCR sequences came from HLA-typed donors in an early release. The study, taken as a whole, reports: It was taken for granted in presence/absence analyses that sequencing depth across donors was roughly uniform.

Of note for this clone: Its antigen is not known.

The CDR3 totals 11 residues. Trimming shortened V by 4 bases and J by 5 bases, and 8 bases separated the two germline ends. CDR1 is DFQATT and CDR2 is SNEGSKA in the germline V gene (reference sequence). The PCR ran on 60 Vbeta and 13 Jbeta primers. Assay used: immunoSEQ multiplex PCR; TCRdb lists only in-frame clones, some missing. The table includes about 130,000 clones, roughly 66% detected once. The V and J genes are TRBV20-1 and TRBJ1-1; D is ambiguous. The TCR sequence derives from a man between 60 and 70 years old in good health and CMV-seropositive. Sequenced: PBMCs. The CDR3 protein is CSAKRETEAFF. The CDR3 DNA is TGCAGTGCTAAGAGGGAAACTGAAGCTTTCTTT.